The T cell receptor beta chain described here comes from a study of cytomegalovirus exposure and HLA in healthy donors. A multiplex PCR was run with 60 Vbeta primers and 13 Jbeta primers. Data came from immunoSEQ multiplex PCR; TCRdb stores just in-frame clones and leaves some out. The sample includes approximately 80,000 clones, 73% seen only once; the top ten take about 16%. Trimming removed 0 bases from V and 8 bases from J; junction bases left unmatched: 11. The CDR3 is 16 residues long. Germline-derived CDR1 and CDR2 are SGDLS and YYNGEE. The specimen was PBMCs. The rearrangement links TRBV9 to TRBJ2-1, with 7 bases aligning to TRBD2. The sequence derives from a woman aged 40-49 years in good health and CMV-seropositive. CDR3 sequence (DNA): TGTGCCAGCAGCGTAGACCGCGGGAGAGGGGTGGATGAGCAGTTCTTC. Its protein product is CASSVDRGRGVDEQFF.